The rows below give T cell receptor beta chains drawn from one sample of a study of control samples from healthy donors and cancer patients. Assay: immunoSEQ multiplex PCR; the TCRdb copy retains only in-frame clones and omits some. This table has 170,000 or so clones, 90% to 95% appearing once. Specimen: blood. Every receptor here comes from a woman between 18 and 29 years old in good health. Both conserved end residues are part of each CDR3. The order of the fields is D gene, J gene, clone size, V gene, CDR3 DNA, CDR3 protein. A D gene is named only where the DNA matches it firmly. Clone size is not always given. Where it is, it says once, few, many or a class for expanded clones.

>NA|TRBJ2-4|NA|TRBV5-1
TGCGCCAGCAGGGGGGGATCCAAAAACATTCAGTACTTC
CASRGGSKNIQYF
>NA|TRBJ1-5|NA|TRBV7-2
TGTGCCAGCAGTCCACAGGGTCTTAGCAATCAGCCCCAGCATTTT
CASSPQGLSNQPQHF
>TRBD1|TRBJ1-6|NA|TRBV5-8
TGTGCCAGCAGCTTGGCGCCAGGGGGACGCGGATATAATTCACCCCTCCACTTT
CASSLAPGGRGYNSPLHF
>TRBD1|TRBJ1-2|once|TRBV7-2
TGTGCCAGCAGCCCGGGACAGGGGAACTATGGCTACACCTTC
CASSPGQGNYGYTF
>NA|TRBJ1-6|few|TRBV7-2
TGTGCCAGCAGGGGCAGGGACTATTCACCCCTCCACTTT
CASRGRDYSPLHF
>NA|TRBJ1-1|NA|TRBV18
TGTGCCAGCTCACCAGGGGTTATGAACACTGAAGCTTTCTTT
CASSPGVMNTEAFF
>NA|TRBJ2-3|NA|TRBV10-3
TGTGCCATCAGTGAGAACGGCGGTACTAGCACAGATACGCAGTATTTT
CAISENGGTSTDTQYF
>NA|TRBJ1-2|once|TRBV11-2
TGTGCCAGCAGCTTAGATCCTGGACACGGCTACACCTTC
CASSLDPGHGYTF
>NA|TRBJ1-2|NA|TRBV29-1
TGCAGCGTTGGTTTGGGGGGCAGTGCCACCTTC
CSVGLGGSATF
>TRBD1|TRBJ1-2|NA|TRBV5-1
TGCGCCAGCAGCTTGGTGGGACAGGGGTTGGTCTATGGCTACACCTTC
CASSLVGQGLVYGYTF
>NA|TRBJ2-7|NA|TRBV2
TGTGCCAGCAGCGCGGGACAGCACTACGAGCAGTACTTC
CASSAGQHYEQYF
>TRBD1|TRBJ1-3|once|TRBV7-9
TGTGCCAGCAGCTTCGAGACAGGGGTGGGAAACACCATATATTTT
CASSFETGVGNTIYF
>NA|TRBJ2-3|NA|TRBV19
TGTGCCAGTAAGGATCGGGCCTATCTAGAGGCGGATACGCAGTATTTT
CASKDRAYLEADTQYF
>TRBD2|TRBJ2-1|NA|TRBV24-1
TGTGCCACCAGTGACCCAAGATCGAGTAGGGGCGGGAGGGGGGAGCAGTTCTTC
CATSDPRSSRGGRGEQFF
>NA|TRBJ2-3|NA|TRBV7-2
TGTGCCAGCAGCTTGCGCACAGATACGCAGTATTTT
CASSLRTDTQYF
>TRBD2|TRBJ2-7|NA|TRBV28
TGTGCCAGCAGTCCATCCGTCGGGACGGGGGGAACCTACGAGCAGTACTTC
CASSPSVGTGGTYEQYF
>NA|TRBJ2-3|NA|TRBV2
TGTGCCAGCAGCCCTAGACAGGTTGCCAACACAGATACGCAGTATTTT
CASSPRQVANTDTQYF
>NA|TRBJ1-5|NA|TRBV2
TGTGCCAGCAGTGAACGGAACCTCGGCCAGCATTTT
CASSERNLGQHF
>NA|TRBJ2-1|NA|TRBV4-3
TGCGCCAGCAGCCAAGATCCAGGGATTGAGCAGTTCTTC
CASSQDPGIEQFF
>NA|TRBJ1-4|NA|TRBV5-1
TGCGCCAGCAGTTCGGACAGAGAAAAACTGTTTTTT
CASSSDREKLFF
>TRBD1|TRBJ1-6|NA|TRBV6-5
TGTGCCAGCAGCCCAGGGACAGGAACGAGTTCACCCCTCCACTTT
CASSPGTGTSSPLHF
>NA|TRBJ1-1|NA|TRBV5-4
TGTGCCAGCAGCCCGGGGACGTTGAACACTGAAGCTTTCTTT
CASSPGTLNTEAFF
>NA|TRBJ2-1|NA|TRBV7-2
TGTGCCAGCAGCCAATGGTGGGGGCTAGGGAATGAGCAGTTCTTC
CASSQWWGLGNEQFF
>TRBD1|TRBJ1-2|NA|TRBV27
TGTGCCAGCAGTCTGGGACAGGGGGCATTATTTGGCTACACCTTC
CASSLGQGALFGYTF
>NA|TRBJ2-2|NA|TRBV18
TGTGCCAGCTCACCACAAAGCGCCGGGGAGCTGTTTTTT
CASSPQSAGELFF
>NA|TRBJ2-3|once|TRBV19
TGTGCCAGTAGTATAAGTTCGGGGAGAACAGATACGCAGTATTTT
CASSISSGRTDTQYF
>NA|TRBJ2-5|NA|TRBV11-3
TGTGCCAGCAGCCCCCGCTGGGGGGGCCTGGAGACCCAGTACTTC
CASSPRWGGLETQYF
>NA|TRBJ1-2|NA|TRBV7-9
TGTGCCAGCAGCTTAAGGGGGTATGGCTACACCTTC
CASSLRGYGYTF
>NA|TRBJ1-2|NA|TRBV3-1/TRBV3-2
TGTGCCAGCAGCCAAGGGGGGCGGGGTTACTATGGCTACACCTTC
CASSQGGRGYYGYTF
>NA|TRBJ2-3|NA|TRBV28
TGTGCCAGCAGTTTAGAGACAGATACGCAGTATTTT
CASSLETDTQYF
>NA|TRBJ2-5|NA|TRBV7-9
TGTGCCAGCAGCTTTGGAAAATGGACAGCCTCCCACCAGACCCAGTACTTC
CASSFGKWTASHQTQYF
>NA|TRBJ1-2|NA|TRBV5-4
TGTGCCAGCACCAAGGGTTCCTATGGCTACACCTTC
CASTKGSYGYTF
>NA|TRBJ1-1|NA|TRBV5-8
TGTGCCAGCAGCTTTATCACAAGACTTAACACTGAAGCTTTCTTT
CASSFITRLNTEAFF